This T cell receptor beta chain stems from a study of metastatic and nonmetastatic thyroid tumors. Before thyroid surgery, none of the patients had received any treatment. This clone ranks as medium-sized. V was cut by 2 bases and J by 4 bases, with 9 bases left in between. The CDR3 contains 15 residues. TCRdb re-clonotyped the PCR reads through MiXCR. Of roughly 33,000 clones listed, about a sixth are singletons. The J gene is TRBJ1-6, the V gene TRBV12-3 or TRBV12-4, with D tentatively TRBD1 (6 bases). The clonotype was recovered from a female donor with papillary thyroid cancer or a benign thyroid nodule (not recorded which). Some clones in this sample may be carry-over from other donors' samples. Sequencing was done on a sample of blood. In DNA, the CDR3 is TGTGCCAGCAGTTTAAGGGGGTCGTATAATTCACCCCTCCACTTT. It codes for CASSLRGSYNSPLHF.